The source of this T cell receptor (beta chain) is a study of Tregs in tolerant kidney transplant recipients. About this clone itself: Its antigen is undetermined.

Sequenced by immunoSEQ multiplex PCR; TCRdb stores in-frame clones only, minus some. The table has 35,000 to 50,000 clones, just under 97% seen once. Sequenced material: Tregs from blood cultured with allogeneic cells. This receptor was identified in a human donor in good health.

The CDR3 is CASGLVLAQASFSPLHF. For the CDR3, the DNA is TGTGCTAGTGGTTTGGTACTTGCCCAGGCCTCGTTTTCACCCCTCCACTTT. The chain links TRBV12-5 to TRBJ1-6; D is undetermined. The CDR3 contains 17 residues. The germline V and J ends were trimmed by 0 bases and 9 bases, with 18 bases remaining between them. Germline assignment: CDR1 LGHNT and CDR2 FRNRAP.